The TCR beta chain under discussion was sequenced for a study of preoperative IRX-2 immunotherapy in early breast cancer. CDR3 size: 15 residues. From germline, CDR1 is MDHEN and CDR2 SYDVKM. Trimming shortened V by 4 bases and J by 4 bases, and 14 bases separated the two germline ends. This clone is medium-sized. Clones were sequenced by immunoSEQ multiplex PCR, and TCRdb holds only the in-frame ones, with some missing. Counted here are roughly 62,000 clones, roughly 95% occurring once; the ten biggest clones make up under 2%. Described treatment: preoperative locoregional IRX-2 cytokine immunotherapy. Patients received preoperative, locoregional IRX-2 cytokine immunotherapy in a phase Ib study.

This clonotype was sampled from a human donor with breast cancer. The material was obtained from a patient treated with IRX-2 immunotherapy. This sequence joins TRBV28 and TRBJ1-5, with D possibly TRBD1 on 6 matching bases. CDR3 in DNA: TGTGCCAGCAGTTGGGCCGTGAGGGGGAATCAGCCCCAGCATTTT. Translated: CASSWAVRGNQPQHF. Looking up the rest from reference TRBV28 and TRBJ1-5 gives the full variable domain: DVKVTQSSRYLVKRTGEKVFLECVQDMDHENMFWYRQDPGLGLRLIYFSYDVKMKEKGDIPEGYSVSREKKERFSLILESASTNQTSMYLCASSWAVRGNQPQHFGDGTRLSIL.